The rows below give T cell receptor beta chains drawn from one sample of a study of memory CD4+ T cells and cytomegalovirus serostatus. Profiling relied on immunoSEQ multiplex PCR, and the TCRdb table lists in-frame clones only, not all of them. The sample has about 48,000 clones, over 75% seen once; the top ten hold approximately 0.78%. Material for sequencing was memory CD4+ T cells from blood. The receptors stem from an adult in good health and CMV-seronegative. Each CDR3 is given with its conserved first and last residue. A D gene is named only where the DNA matches it firmly. Only part of the rows carry a size: once, few, many, or a class if the clone is expanded.

j_call: TRBJ1-2; d_call: -; v_call: TRBV2; cdr3_length: 15; clone_size: -; cdr3_aa: CARNGVWQGINGYTF; cdr3_nt: TGTGCCAGGAACGGGGTTTGGCAGGGGATTAATGGCTACACCTTC
j_call: TRBJ1-6; d_call: TRBD1; v_call: TRBV6-1; cdr3_length: 15; clone_size: -; cdr3_aa: CASRIGQGAGSPLHF; cdr3_nt: TGTGCCAGCAGGATCGGACAGGGGGCTGGATCACCCCTCCACTTT
j_call: TRBJ2-7; d_call: -; v_call: TRBV5-1; cdr3_length: 15; clone_size: -; cdr3_aa: CASSLIGGKGDEQYF; cdr3_nt: TGCGCCAGCAGCTTAATTGGCGGGAAAGGGGACGAGCAGTACTTC
j_call: TRBJ2-3; d_call: TRBD1; v_call: TRBV18; cdr3_length: 13; clone_size: -; cdr3_aa: CASSPGTADTQYF; cdr3_nt: TGTGCCAGCTCACCCGGGACAGCAGATACGCAGTATTTT
j_call: TRBJ2-7; d_call: TRBD2; v_call: TRBV7-9; cdr3_length: 17; clone_size: -; cdr3_aa: CASSLDSPAGFSYEQYF; cdr3_nt: TGTGCCAGCAGCTTAGATAGTCCAGCGGGGTTCTCCTACGAGCAGTACTTC
j_call: TRBJ1-1; d_call: -; v_call: TRBV2; cdr3_length: 11; clone_size: -; cdr3_aa: CASRVNLVAFF; cdr3_nt: TGTGCCAGCAGGGTCAACTTGGTAGCTTTCTTT
j_call: TRBJ2-7; d_call: -; v_call: TRBV6-5; cdr3_length: 14; clone_size: once; cdr3_aa: CASSRQMGPYEQYF; cdr3_nt: TGTGCCAGCAGTAGACAGATGGGGCCCTACGAGCAGTACTTC
j_call: TRBJ2-1; d_call: TRBD2; v_call: TRBV4-1; cdr3_length: 17; clone_size: few; cdr3_aa: CASSQVGASGTVNEQFF; cdr3_nt: TGCGCCAGCAGCCAAGTTGGGGCTAGCGGGACGGTCAATGAGCAGTTCTTC
j_call: TRBJ2-2; d_call: TRBD2; v_call: TRBV5-4; cdr3_length: 15; clone_size: -; cdr3_aa: CASSPRTSGAGELFF; cdr3_nt: TGTGCCAGCAGCCCCCGGACTAGCGGGGCCGGGGAGCTGTTTTTT
j_call: TRBJ1-6; d_call: -; v_call: TRBV21-1; cdr3_length: 18; clone_size: -; cdr3_aa: CASSNVYYGTAHNSPLHF; cdr3_nt: TGTGCCAGCAGCAACGTTTACTACGGGACAGCCCATAATTCACCCCTCCACTTT
j_call: TRBJ2-1; d_call: TRBD2; v_call: TRBV29-1; cdr3_length: 14; clone_size: -; cdr3_aa: CSVDSSGDDNEQFF; cdr3_nt: TGCAGCGTTGATTCGAGCGGGGACGACAATGAGCAGTTCTTC
j_call: TRBJ1-2; d_call: -; v_call: TRBV15; cdr3_length: 15; clone_size: -; cdr3_aa: CATSRDSSVTNGYTF; cdr3_nt: TGTGCCACCAGCAGGGATTCTAGCGTAACTAATGGCTACACCTTC
j_call: TRBJ2-7; d_call: TRBD1; v_call: TRBV25-1; cdr3_length: 14; clone_size: many; cdr3_aa: CASSSPGQSYEQYF; cdr3_nt: TGTGCCAGCAGTTCTCCGGGACAGAGCTACGAGCAGTACTTC
j_call: TRBJ1-2; d_call: -; v_call: TRBV11-2; cdr3_length: 14; clone_size: -; cdr3_aa: CASSLGIRNYGYTF; cdr3_nt: TGTGCCAGCAGCTTAGGTATCAGAAACTATGGCTACACCTTC
j_call: TRBJ1-5; d_call: -; v_call: TRBV5-8; cdr3_length: 12; clone_size: -; cdr3_aa: CASSWGMQPQHF; cdr3_nt: TGTGCCAGCAGCTGGGGAATGCAGCCCCAGCATTTT
j_call: TRBJ2-7; d_call: -; v_call: TRBV28; cdr3_length: 14; clone_size: -; cdr3_aa: CATAGTEISYEQYF; cdr3_nt: TGTGCTACGGCCGGTACAGAGATCTCCTACGAGCAGTACTTC
j_call: TRBJ2-7; d_call: -; v_call: TRBV10-3; cdr3_length: 14; clone_size: -; cdr3_aa: CAISESLTPYEQYF; cdr3_nt: TGTGCCATCAGTGAGTCATTGACCCCCTACGAGCAGTACTTC
j_call: TRBJ1-1; d_call: TRBD1; v_call: TRBV7-2; cdr3_length: 15; clone_size: -; cdr3_aa: CASSGGQGPSTEAFF; cdr3_nt: TGTGCCAGCAGCGGAGGACAGGGGCCAAGCACTGAAGCTTTCTTT
j_call: TRBJ1-4; d_call: -; v_call: TRBV9; cdr3_length: 15; clone_size: -; cdr3_aa: CASSVDGTSNEKLFF; cdr3_nt: TGTGCCAGCAGCGTAGATGGGACGTCAAATGAAAAACTGTTTTTT
j_call: TRBJ2-1; d_call: -; v_call: TRBV30; cdr3_length: 13; clone_size: -; cdr3_aa: CAWSVGLYNEQFF; cdr3_nt: TGTGCCTGGAGTGTGGGGCTTTACAATGAGCAGTTCTTC
j_call: TRBJ2-3; d_call: TRBD2; v_call: TRBV7-2; cdr3_length: 17; clone_size: -; cdr3_aa: CASSLELLAASTDTQYF; cdr3_nt: TGTGCCAGCAGCTTAGAACTCCTAGCGGCTAGCACAGATACGCAGTATTTT
j_call: TRBJ1-2; d_call: -; v_call: TRBV7-2; cdr3_length: 15; clone_size: -; cdr3_aa: CASAKNRAEYYGYTF; cdr3_nt: TGTGCCAGCGCAAAGAACAGGGCCGAGTACTATGGCTACACCTTC
j_call: TRBJ1-1; d_call: -; v_call: TRBV25-1; cdr3_length: 15; clone_size: -; cdr3_aa: CASSEGRGGGPEAFF; cdr3_nt: TGTGCCAGCAGTGAAGGTCGAGGAGGGGGGCCTGAAGCTTTCTTT
j_call: TRBJ2-5; d_call: -; v_call: TRBV28; cdr3_length: 14; clone_size: -; cdr3_aa: CASLDPGRQETQYF; cdr3_nt: TGTGCCAGTTTAGACCCGGGGCGTCAAGAGACCCAGTACTTC
j_call: TRBJ1-6; d_call: -; v_call: TRBV7-2; cdr3_length: 15; clone_size: -; cdr3_aa: CATARGSSYNSPLHF; cdr3_nt: TGTGCCACCGCCCGGGGGAGCTCCTATAATTCACCCCTCCACTTT
j_call: TRBJ2-7; d_call: -; v_call: TRBV7-9; cdr3_length: 16; clone_size: -; cdr3_aa: CASSSAGRVHYYEQYF; cdr3_nt: TGTGCCAGCAGCTCCGCTGGAAGGGTCCATTACTACGAGCAGTACTTC
j_call: TRBJ2-2; d_call: -; v_call: TRBV27; cdr3_length: 15; clone_size: once; cdr3_aa: CASSWGPPNTGELFF; cdr3_nt: TGTGCCAGCAGTTGGGGACCGCCGAACACCGGGGAGCTGTTTTTT
j_call: TRBJ1-5; d_call: -; v_call: TRBV10-3; cdr3_length: 13; clone_size: -; cdr3_aa: CAIRATQDQPQHF; cdr3_nt: TGTGCCATCAGGGCTACACAGGATCAGCCCCAGCATTTT
j_call: TRBJ1-2; d_call: -; v_call: TRBV18; cdr3_length: 15; clone_size: -; cdr3_aa: CASSPPGQGNYGYTF; cdr3_nt: TGTGCCAGCTCACCACCGGGCCAGGGCAACTATGGCTACACCTTC
j_call: TRBJ2-3; d_call: TRBD1; v_call: TRBV30; cdr3_length: 15; clone_size: -; cdr3_aa: CAWSVQNRGTDTQYF; cdr3_nt: TGTGCCTGGAGTGTACAGAACAGGGGCACTGATACGCAGTATTTT